This T cell receptor (beta chain) was found in a study of Ad26.COV2.S vaccination and SARS-CoV-2 variants. Study as a whole: Of the COV1001 trial arms, the Ad26.COV2.S arm included the donor. Each vaccinee took Ad26.COV2.S intramuscularly, once or twice 56 days apart.

Treatment in this sample: around 19 received Ad26.COV2.S at low or high dose, single or two shots; five or six received placebo; per-sample allocation not given. Following the first vaccine or placebo injection, samples were taken on day 63. Measured with immunoSEQ multiplex PCR; TCRdb has only the in-frame clones, and not every one. The sample includes fewer than 500,000 clones, over 75% seen only once; the top ten take 12%. CDR1 is SGHNT, CDR2 YYREEE, per germline (reference sequence). V was pared by 1 base and J by 8 bases, with 6 bases between. This CDR3 spans 12 amino acids. The starting material was peripheral blood, obtained in a trial of Ad26.COV2.S vaccine versus placebo. The chain joins TRBV5-4 to TRBJ2-2; D gene ambiguous. The sequence was obtained from a person between 18 and 65 years old who received the Ad26.COV2.S COVID-19 vaccine or a placebo. The CDR3: CASSLNPGELFF. CDR3 DNA sequence: TGTGCCAGCAGCTTGAACCCGGGGGAGCTGTTTTTT.